The clone carrying this T cell receptor beta chain was recorded many times. Its antigen is undetermined. Trimming removed 5 bases from V and 5 bases from J; junction bases left unmatched: 7. The CDR3 is 15 amino acids. The V gene's germline CDR1 is MNHEY and CDR2 SVGEGT. 5'RACE template switching generated TCR cDNA, adding a universal primer site and UMIs. TCRdb passed the 5' RACE reads through MiXCR, listing each CDR3 protein once. The sample shows 150,000 to 200,000 distinct CDR3 sequences, roughly 11% of them seen only once. This entry is derived from a study of T cells after yellow fever vaccination. The study, taken as a whole, reports: Few clonotypes appeared in both CD4 and CD8 compartments. A large majority of primary-vaccination clones showed up again after the booster (roughly 96% CD4, 88% CD8).

The clonotype comes from a man aged 18 to 30 who received the YFV17D yellow fever vaccine. This rearrangement joins TRBV6-2 or TRBV6-3 to TRBJ2-3, with 10 bases fitting TRBD2. The specimen comprised CD8+ T cells sorted from PBMCs, sampled 15 days after the yellow fever booster vaccination. CDR3 coding DNA: TGTGCCAGCAGTGTACAAGCGGGGGGGCAAGATACGCAGTATTTT. Its translation: CASSVQAGGQDTQYF.